This T cell receptor beta chain was sequenced for a study of cytomegalovirus exposure and HLA in healthy donors. Amplification used 60 Vbeta primers and 13 Jbeta primers. Clones were read by immunoSEQ multiplex PCR, and TCRdb kept only the in-frame ones, dropping some. The sample has roughly 200,000 clones; roughly 70% are singletons. V lost 3 bases and J lost 5, with 10 bases in between. CDR3 length equals 13 residues. Germline CDR1 LNHDA, CDR2 SQIVND (reference sequence). With respect to this clone: At the DNA level, this CDR3 is encoded by other sequences in the same sample as well.

V usage is TRBV19 and J usage is TRBJ1-1, with a weak D call TRBD1 (5 bases). Sequencing was carried out using PBMCs. The TCR originated in a woman aged 25 to 39 in good health and CMV-seronegative. CDR3 protein: CASSIQGYTEAFF. The CDR3 coding sequence is TGTGCCAGTAGTATCCAGGGATATACTGAAGCTTTCTTT.